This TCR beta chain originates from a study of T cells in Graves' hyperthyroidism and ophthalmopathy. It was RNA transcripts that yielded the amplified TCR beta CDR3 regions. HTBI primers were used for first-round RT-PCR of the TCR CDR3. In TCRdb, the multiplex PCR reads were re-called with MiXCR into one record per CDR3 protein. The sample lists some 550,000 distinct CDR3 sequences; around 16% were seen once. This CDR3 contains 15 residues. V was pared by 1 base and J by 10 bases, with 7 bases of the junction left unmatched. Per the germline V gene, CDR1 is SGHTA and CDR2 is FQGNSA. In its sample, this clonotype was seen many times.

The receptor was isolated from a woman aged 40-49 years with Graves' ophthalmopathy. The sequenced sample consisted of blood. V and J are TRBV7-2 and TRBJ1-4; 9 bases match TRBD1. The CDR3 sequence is CASSLVQGAEGKLFF. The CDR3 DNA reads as TGTGCCAGCAGCTTAGTACAGGGGGCGGAGGGAAAACTGTTTTTT. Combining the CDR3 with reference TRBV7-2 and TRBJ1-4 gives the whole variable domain GAGVSQSPSNKVTEKGKDVELRCDPISGHTALYWYRQSLGQGLEFLIYFQGNSAPDKSGLPSDRFSAERTGGSVSTLTIQRTQQEDSAVYLCASSLVQGAEGKLFFGSGTQLSVL.